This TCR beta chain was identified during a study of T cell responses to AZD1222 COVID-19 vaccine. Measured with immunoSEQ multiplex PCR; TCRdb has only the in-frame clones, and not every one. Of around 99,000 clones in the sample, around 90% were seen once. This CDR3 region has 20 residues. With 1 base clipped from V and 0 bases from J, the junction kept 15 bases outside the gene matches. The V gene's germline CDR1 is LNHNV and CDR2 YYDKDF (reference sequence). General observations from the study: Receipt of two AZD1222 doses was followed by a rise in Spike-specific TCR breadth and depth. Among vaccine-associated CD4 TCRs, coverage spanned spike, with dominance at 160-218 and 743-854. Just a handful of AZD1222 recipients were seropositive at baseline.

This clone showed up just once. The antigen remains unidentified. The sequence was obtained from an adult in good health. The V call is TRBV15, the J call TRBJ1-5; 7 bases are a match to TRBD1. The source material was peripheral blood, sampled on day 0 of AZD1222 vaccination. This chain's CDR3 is CATSRGPGTVQIYSNQPQHF. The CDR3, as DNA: TGTGCCACCAGCAGAGGCCCCGGGACAGTCCAGATTTATAGCAATCAGCCCCAGCATTTT.